The 20 T cell receptor beta chains given below trace back to one sample, sequenced in a study of T cell repertoires in cytomegalovirus infection. TCRdb re-called the reads through MiXCR, storing one row per CDR3 protein. The sample consists of about 740,000 distinct CDR3 sequences, roughly 36% of them appearing once. The specimen sequenced was PBMCs. The receptors stem from a human donor in good health (CMV status not recorded). Some clones in this sample may be carry-over from other donors' samples.

As concerns this clonotype: One end of the junction fails to match germline, which may point to a read error. The chain joins TRBV7-6 to TRBJ1-1, with D perhaps matching TRBD1 (5 bases). This CDR3 has 13 residues. Germline lookup yields CDR1 SGHVS and CDR2 FNYEAQ. Here the CDR3 DNA reads TGTGCCGGCAGCTTGGACACGAACACTGAAGCTTTCTTT. Translation gives CAGSLDTNTEAFF. Full variable domain (outside the CDR3, taken from reference TRBV7-6 and TRBJ1-1): GAGVSQSPRYKVTKRGQDVALRCDPISGHVSLYWYRQALGQGPEFLTYFNYEAQQDKSGLPNDRFSAERPEGSISTLTIQRTEQRDSAMYRCAGSLDTNTEAFFGQGTRLTVV.

This clonotype turned up a few times. The rearrangement uses TRBV10-3 and TRBJ2-3; 7 bases are a match to TRBD2. Trimming at V came to 4 bases and at J to 1 base, leaving 2 bases not matched to a gene. CDR1 ENHRY and CDR2 SYGVKD come from the germline V gene. This CDR3 is built from 14 residues. CDR3: CAISGLAGTDTQYF. CDR3 nucleotide sequence: TGTGCCATCAGTGGGCTAGCGGGCACAGATACGCAGTATTTT.

This clonotype was seen a handful of times. The rearrangement links TRBV7-2 to TRBJ2-1; the match to TRBD2 covers 10 bases. This CDR3 has 15 residues. Germline V gene data show CDR1 as SGHTA and CDR2 as FQGNSA. Trimming at V came to 1 base and at J to 7 bases, leaving 4 bases not matched to a gene. In nucleotides, the CDR3 is TGTGCCAGCAGCTTAGTACTAGCGGGATGGAATGAGCAGTTCTTC. Residues: CASSLVLAGWNEQFF. Full variable domain (outside the CDR3, taken from reference TRBV7-2 and TRBJ2-1): GAGVSQSPSNKVTEKGKDVELRCDPISGHTALYWYRQSLGQGLEFLIYFQGNSAPDKSGLPSDRFSAERTGGSVSTLTIQRTQQEDSAVYLCASSLVLAGWNEQFFGPGTRLTVL.

This clonotype was seen a few times. This clone may be a read error of a much larger clone one base away. The rearrangement links TRBV25-1 to TRBJ1-1; maybe TRBD1 (5 bases). The CDR3 is made up of 12 amino acids. Per germline, CDR1 MGHDK and CDR2 SYGVNS. Trimming shortened V by 8 bases and J by 0 bases, and 7 bases separated the two germline ends. The chain's CDR3 is CASGGMNTEAFF. Here the CDR3 DNA reads TGTGCCAGCGGGGGGATGAACACTGAAGCTTTCTTT.

This clonotype turned up a few times. The DNA of the CDR3 is TGTGCCAGCAGCTTCGGACAGGGGAGGCCCGGGGAGCTGTTTTTT. Protein sequence: CASSFGQGRPGELFF. The chain joins TRBV7-3 to TRBJ2-2; 9 bases align to TRBD1. CDR1 is SGHTA and CDR2 is FQGTGA in the germline V gene. This CDR3 is 15 amino acids long. The V segment lost 3 bases and the J segment 6 bases; nucleotides outside the gene matches: 5.

This chain links TRBV7-8 with TRBJ1-4; D perhaps matches TRBD1 (6 bases). The CDR3 runs to 14 residues. V lost 6 bases and J lost 8, with 16 bases in between. Germline assignment: CDR1 SGHVS and CDR2 FQNEAQ. CDR3 residues: CASRKEQGTEKLFF. CDR3 nucleotide sequence: TGTGCCAGCAGGAAGGAGCAGGGGACCGAAAAACTGTTTTTT.

This sequence joins TRBV12-3 or TRBV12-4 and TRBJ1-5, with 7 bases identical to TRBD1. The CDR3 runs to 15 residues. The V gene end was trimmed by 3 bases and the J gene end by 7 bases; junction bases not matched to a gene: 9. The CDR3 is CASSFLGQGDQPQHF. CDR3 sequence (DNA): TGTGCCAGCAGTTTTCTAGGCCAGGGGGACCAGCCCCAGCATTTT.

The CDR3 region has the DNA TGCAGTGCTAGAGAAGGGACAGGGGCCCGAGCTAACTATGGCTACACCTTC. Protein sequence: CSAREGTGARANYGYTF. The rearrangement links TRBV20-1 to TRBJ1-2; TRBD1 matches at 10 bases. Germline CDR1 reads DFQATT; CDR2 reads SNEGSKA (reference sequence). V shed 0 bases and J 0 bases; nucleotides not matched to a gene: 7. This CDR3 has 17 residues.

The CDR3 here is CASSFRPRSEKLFF. The CDR3 DNA sequence: TGTGCCAGCAGTTTCCGGCCTCGGAGTGAAAAACTGTTTTTT. The chain carries TRBV12-3 or TRBV12-4 and TRBJ1-4; D unclear. The CDR3 contains 14 residues. V was pared by 3 bases and J by 7 bases, with 12 bases between.

The genes are TRBV6-1 and TRBJ1-6; D ambiguous. Germline V gives CDR1 MNHNS, CDR2 SASEGT. With 5 bases removed from V and 10 bases from J, the gap between germline ends came to 18 bases. The CDR3 is made up of 15 amino acids. CDR3 DNA sequence: TGTGCCAGCAGTCTAGGAGGTCAGAAGAGGTCACCCCTCCACTTT. This encodes CASSLGGQKRSPLHF.

For this clonotype: Possible read error: a much larger clone is one base away. The V call is TRBV10-2, the J call TRBJ1-2; 12 nucleotides align to TRBD1. This CDR3 is built from 14 residues. Germline V lookup: CDR1 WSHSY, CDR2 SAAADI. V gave up 11 bases and J gave up 2 bases; unmatched junction bases: 6. The CDR3 sequence is CARGGQGANYGYTF. The CDR3 DNA reads as TGCGCCCGCGGGGGACAGGGGGCAAACTATGGCTACACCTTC.

This chain links TRBV25-1 with TRBJ1-3; maybe TRBD1 (5 bases). This CDR3 has 13 residues. The V gene lost 2 bases and the J gene lost 9 bases, with 11 bases spanning the gap. CDR1 and CDR2 from the germline V gene are MGHDK and SYGVNS. CDR3 in amino acids: CASSEVGGTTIYF. The CDR3, as DNA: TGTGCCAGCAGTGAAGTGGGGGGGACCACCATATATTTT.

J is TRBJ2-3 and V is TRBV7-9, with D tentatively TRBD2 (6 bases). The CDR3 runs to 16 residues. The V end lost 6 bases, the J end lost 2 bases, and 18 bases lay between the germline ends. Per the germline V gene, CDR1 is SEHNR and CDR2 is FQNEAQ (reference sequence). CDR3 bases: TGTGCCAGCAGGTCTTTCCGGGAGCGACCCACAGATACGCAGTATTTT. It codes for CASRSFRERPTDTQYF.

CDR3 coding DNA: TGTGCCAGTAAGCGGGAAAATCAGCCCCAGCATTTT. Protein product: CASKRENQPQHF. This sequence joins TRBV19 and TRBJ1-5; D is ambiguous. CDR3 length: 12 residues. V gave up 7 bases and J gave up 4 bases, with 8 bases separating them. CDR1 LNHDA and CDR2 SQIVND come from the germline V gene (reference sequence).

There are a few counts of this clonotype. V gene TRBV28 combines with J gene TRBJ1-5; D gene unclear. The V gene lost 7 bases and the J gene lost 0 bases, with 13 bases spanning the gap. The CDR3 runs 15 residues. Per the germline V gene, CDR1 is MDHEN and CDR2 is SYDVKM. The CDR3 DNA reads TGTGCCAGCACTCCTAGTGGGTTTAGCAATCAGCCCCAGCATTTT. Its protein product is CASTPSGFSNQPQHF.

The chain couples TRBV27 to TRBJ2-7; a possible D gene is TRBD2 (6 bases). CDR3 length: 16 residues. V was cut by 4 bases and J by 3 bases, with 19 bases left in between. CDR1 and CDR2 (germline): MNHEY, SMNVEV (reference sequence). CDR3 residues: CASSYSGRGIRYEQYF. CDR3 sequence (DNA): TGTGCCAGCAGTTACTCGGGTCGGGGGATACGCTACGAGCAGTACTTC.

The chain carries TRBV6-6 and TRBJ2-3; D is perhaps TRBD1 (7 bases). The V end lost 8 bases, the J end lost 5 bases, and 20 bases lay between the germline ends. Germline CDR1 MNHNY, CDR2 SVGAGI (reference sequence). This CDR3 has 15 amino acids. This chain's CDR3 is CASWAGQGEGDTQYF. CDR3 DNA: TGTGCCAGCTGGGCGGGGCAGGGGGAAGGAGATACGCAGTATTTT.

For this clonotype: This may arise from a read error, as a much more abundant clone is one base away. The gene calls are TRBV7-2 and TRBJ2-7, with 12 bases aligning to TRBD2. The CDR3 totals 15 residues. Per the germline V gene, CDR1 is SGHTA and CDR2 is FQGNSA. This chain's CDR3 is CASRYGLAGFYEHYF. DNA for the CDR3: TGTGCCAGCAGATACGGACTAGCGGGATTCTACGAGCATTACTTC.

At least ten counts were recorded for this clonotype. V gene TRBV7-2 combines with J gene TRBJ2-7; 7 bases map to TRBD2. This CDR3 has 17 residues. J was trimmed by 0 bases and V by 3 bases; bases with no gene match: 11. Germline CDR1 SGHTA, CDR2 FQGNSA. The CDR3 coding sequence is TGTGCCAGCAGCTTTAGTGGGCGGACTAGGGACTCCTACGAGCAGTACTTC. Amino acids: CASSFSGRTRDSYEQYF. The full variable domain, with the rest looked up from reference TRBV7-2 and TRBJ2-7, is GAGVSQSPSNKVTEKGKDVELRCDPISGHTALYWYRQSLGQGLEFLIYFQGNSAPDKSGLPSDRFSAERTGGSVSTLTIQRTQQEDSAVYLCASSFSGRTRDSYEQYFGPGTRLTVT.

The J gene is TRBJ1-1, the V gene TRBV7-6; the match to TRBD1 covers 8 bases. Germline assignment: CDR1 SGHVS and CDR2 FNYEAQ. This CDR3 is built from 15 residues. V lost 6 bases, J lost 5 bases, and 11 bases stayed unmatched. The CDR3, as DNA: TGTGCCAGCAGTCCTCCAGGGGGCGCGGATACTGAAGCTTTCTTT. This codes for CASSPPGGADTEAFF. Full variable domain (missing parts from reference TRBV7-6 and TRBJ1-1): GAGVSQSPRYKVTKRGQDVALRCDPISGHVSLYWYRQALGQGPEFLTYFNYEAQQDKSGLPNDRFSAERPEGSISTLTIQRTEQRDSAMYRCASSPPGGADTEAFFGQGTRLTVV.